Listed here is a single TCR beta chain. Its antigen is as yet unknown. CDR3 length: 16 amino acids. V lost 6 bases to trimming and J lost 4 bases; unmatched junction nucleotides: 14. Germline CDR1 reads KGHSH; CDR2 reads LQKENI. This record belongs to a study of cytomegalovirus exposure and HLA in healthy donors. Study information: The 120 validation repertoires matched the approximately 700 first-cohort repertoires in platform, a later analysis reported.

Using immunoSEQ multiplex PCR, the repertoire was profiled, and TCRdb retains in-frame clones only, with some absent. The table lists more than 140,000 clones, around nine tenths of them singletons. These donors were members of the roughly 120-subject validation cohort, a group separate from the approximately 670-subject first cohort. Broader study findings: The majority of TCR sequences were rare, yet some public TCRs appeared in many donors.

The gene calls are TRBV18 and TRBJ1-1; 7 positions agree with TRBD1. The sequence came from a woman aged 18-30 years in good health and CMV-seropositive. Sequences were obtained from PBMCs. CDR3 region: CASSLTATGSFTEAFF. The CDR3 region has the DNA TGTGCCAGCTCTCTAACTGCGACAGGGAGCTTCACTGAAGCTTTCTTT.